This T cell receptor (beta chain) was observed in a study of CD8 T cells in ankylosing spondylitis. CDR1 is SGHRS, CDR2 YFSETQ, per germline. This CDR3 has 14 residues. V was clipped by 0 bases and J by 7 bases, with 13 bases between them. Using its own MiXCR run on the 5' RACE reads, TCRdb lists one record per CDR3 protein. The sample records tens of thousands of distinct CDR3 sequences, about 27% being singletons. As to this clonotype: What it recognizes is unknown.

Points from the study as a whole: There was reportedly significant enrichment of clones that were disease-linked in matched ankylosing spondylitis synovial fluid. Relatively scarce in peripheral blood, disease-linked clones were CD8+. Fewer than ten highly homologous variants made up a TCR beta motif that seemed to typify ankylosing spondylitis blood.

The chain employs TRBV5-1 and TRBJ1-1; D gene unclear. The source material was blood, either unsorted or a sorted T cell fraction (not recorded which). The source is a male donor with ankylosing spondylitis or in good health (not recorded which). CDR3 nucleotide sequence: TGCGCCAGCAGCTTGGGGGTCACCCTACGTGAAGCTTTCTTT. As protein: CASSLGVTLREAFF.